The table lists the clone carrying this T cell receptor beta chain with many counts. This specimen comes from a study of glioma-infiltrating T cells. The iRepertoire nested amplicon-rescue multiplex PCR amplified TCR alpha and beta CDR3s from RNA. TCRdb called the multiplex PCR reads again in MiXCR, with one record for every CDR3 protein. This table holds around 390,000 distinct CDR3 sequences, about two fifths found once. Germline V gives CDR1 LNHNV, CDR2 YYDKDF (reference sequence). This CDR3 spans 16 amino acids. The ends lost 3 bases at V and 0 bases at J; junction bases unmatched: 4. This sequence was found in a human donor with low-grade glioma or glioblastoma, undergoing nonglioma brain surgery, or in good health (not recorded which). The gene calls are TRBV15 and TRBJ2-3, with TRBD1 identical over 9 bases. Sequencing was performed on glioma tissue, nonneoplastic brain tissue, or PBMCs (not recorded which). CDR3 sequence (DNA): TGTGCCACCAGCAGGGGACAGGGAAAAAGCACAGATACGCAGTATTTT. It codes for CATSRGQGKSTDTQYF.